This T cell receptor beta chain was retrieved from a study of monozygotic twins with inflammatory bowel disease. TCRdb processed the 5' RACE reads again and assigns one entry to each CDR3 protein, with no DNA. In all, the sample yields under 200,000 distinct CDR3 sequences. The study's findings and limits: IBD patients showed reduced TCRbeta diversity (inverse Simpson) versus healthy co-twins.

As regards this clonotype: Its cognate antigen is unknown.

The CDR3 extends over 15 amino acids. CDR1 and CDR2 from the germline V gene are KGHDR and SFDVKD. The sequencing input was blood. The clonotype comes from a human donor with ulcerative colitis or Crohn's disease, or a healthy co-twin of an affected twin (not recorded which). The chain employs TRBV24-1 and TRBJ2-1; TCRdb lists TRBD2, though no DNA is available to test this call. The CDR3 protein is CATSDIAGGSNEQFF.